The clone carrying this T cell receptor (beta chain) has only one observation. Its matching antigen is unknown. This sample is part of a study of radiotherapy plus CTLA-4 blockade in lung cancer. Produced via immunoSEQ multiplex PCR; TCRdb's table is partial and in-frame only. The sample lists about 35,000 clones; around 83% were seen once. General observations from the study: Blood TCR clones of tumor origin expanded after radiotherapy plus ipilimumab. Among reported predictors of response, early blood T cell clone dynamics with interferon-beta performed best.

With V trimmed by 4 bases and J by 6 bases, 6 bases remained unmatched. Looked up from germline, CDR1 is ENHRY and CDR2 is SYGVKD. This CDR3 is built from 15 residues. This specimen consisted of peripheral blood, obtained from a patient treated with radiotherapy plus ipilimumab. The chain combines TRBV10-3 with TRBJ2-2; the match to TRBD2 covers 9 bases. This clonotype was obtained from a human donor with non-small cell lung cancer who had stable disease on radiotherapy plus ipilimumab. The CDR3 loop reads CAISGLAGAAGELFF. In nucleotides, the CDR3 is TGTGCCATCAGTGGGTTAGCGGGAGCGGCCGGGGAGCTGTTTTTT.